The 15 T cell receptor beta chains in this list originate from one sample, sequenced in a study of blood T cell repertoires in COVID-19. The assay was immunoSEQ multiplex PCR, and TCRdb's table has in-frame clones only and misses some. Of roughly 250,000 clones listed, about 83% are singletons. Input material: peripheral blood. Receptor source: a human donor in a cohort sampled during active COVID-19.

This rearrangement joins TRBV11-3 to TRBJ2-1; TRBD2 matches 10 bases. The CDR3 covers 17 residues. Germline lookup yields CDR1 SGHNT and CDR2 YENEEA. V shed 5 bases, J shed 13 bases, and the junction held 20 bases outside the gene matches. CDR3 coding DNA: TGTGCCAGCAGCCCAGGTGGTTGGCTAGCGGGGGCCTCCCCCCAGTTCTTC. The encoded protein is CASSPGGWLAGASPQFF.

This clone was found once. The gene calls are TRBV6-5 and TRBJ2-7, with 9 nucleotides matching TRBD1. The CDR3 extends over 13 amino acids. Trimming cost V 7 bases and J 6 bases; bases outside gene matches: 7. Germline values: CDR1 MNHEY, CDR2 SVGAGI. In DNA form, the CDR3 reads TGTGCCAGCACCCGACAGGGGGGGCTCGAGCAGTACTTC. Translating gives CASTRQGGLEQYF.

The chain couples TRBV7-3 to TRBJ2-2; 12 positions agree with TRBD2. CDR3 size: 15 residues. The J segment lost 8 bases and the V segment lost 5 bases, leaving 6 bases of the junction unmatched. The V gene's germline CDR1 is SGHTA and CDR2 FQGTGA. In DNA, the CDR3 is TGTGCCAGCAGCCGCCGGACTAGCGGGGTGGGGGAGCTGTTTTTT. This codes for CASSRRTSGVGELFF.

Details on this clone: Other DNA variants within this sample encode the same CDR3. The V gene is TRBV24-1, the J gene TRBJ1-5; D is unresolved. Trimming stripped 4 bases from V and 5 bases from J, with 5 bases between. From germline, CDR1 is KGHDR and CDR2 SFDVKD. The CDR3 runs to 12 residues. CDR3 DNA sequence: TGTGCCACCAGTGACCCTGATCAGCCCCAGCATTTT. Protein sequence: CATSDPDQPQHF.

The V gene is TRBV6-1, the J gene TRBJ1-2; 12 positions agree with TRBD1. Germline CDR1 is MNHNS and CDR2 is SASEGT. The length of the CDR3 is 17 residues. The junction had 8 bases not matched to a gene; V was cut back by 0 bases and J by 6 bases. CDR3 protein: CASSEAFGTGGGDGYTF. Written as DNA, the CDR3 is TGTGCCAGCAGTGAAGCATTTGGGACAGGGGGCGGAGATGGCTACACCTTC.

This clone has only a few counts. This rearrangement joins TRBV6-5 to TRBJ2-3, with TRBD2 matching 7 bases. Looked up from germline, CDR1 is MNHEY and CDR2 is SVGAGI. CDR3 length: 13 amino acids. V shed 4 bases, J shed 6 bases, and the junction held 4 bases outside the gene matches. The CDR3 nucleotides are TGTGCCAGCAGTTCAACGCGGGAGGATACGCAGTATTTT. This sequence encodes CASSSTREDTQYF.

The chain couples TRBV10-1 to TRBJ2-3; TRBD2 matches at 9 bases. V was clipped by 8 bases and J by 5 bases; unmatched bases: 14. CDR1 WNHNN and CDR2 SYGVQD come from the germline V gene (reference sequence). CDR3 size: 16 residues. The CDR3 here is CASAEGGGGAEDTQYF. CDR3 nucleotides: TGCGCCAGCGCTGAAGGCGGCGGGGGGGCTGAAGATACGCAGTATTTT.

This chain links TRBV7-8 with TRBJ1-2; D perhaps matches TRBD1 (6 bases). This CDR3 spans 15 amino acids. With 5 bases removed from V and 4 bases from J, the gap between germline ends came to 17 bases. CDR1 and CDR2 (germline): SGHVS, FQNEAQ. The CDR3 loop reads CASSPGRGRSYGYTF. CDR3 bases: TGTGCCAGCAGCCCGGGGAGGGGGAGGAGCTATGGCTACACCTTC.

The chain employs TRBV6-1 and TRBJ2-3; D is uncertain. The CDR3 loop spans 17 amino acids. Germline CDR1 is MNHNS and CDR2 is SASEGT. The V end was cut by 4 bases, the J end by 3 bases, with 20 bases between. For the CDR3, the DNA is TGTGCCAGCAGTGGCCGTCAGCACAGTACCTTGACAGATACGCAGTATTTT. It is translated as CASSGRQHSTLTDTQYF.

The chain has TRBV5-6 and TRBJ2-7; 8 bases are a match to TRBD2. The V gene's germline CDR1 is SGHDT and CDR2 YYEEEE. V dropped 6 bases and J dropped 1; count of bases not matched to a gene: 9. The CDR3 has 15 amino acids. In DNA form, the CDR3 reads TGTGCCAGCACCTTTGGGCGGGGGGTTTCCTACGAGCAGTACTTC. It translates to CASTFGRGVSYEQYF.

Here the CDR3 DNA reads TGTGCCAGCAGCCGACTAGCGGGAGATACGCAGTATTTT. Residues: CASSRLAGDTQYF. V and J are TRBV5-6 and TRBJ2-3; the match to TRBD2 covers 10 bases. V trimming: 4 bases; J trimming: 5 bases; junction bases outside the gene matches: 1. CDR3 length: 13 residues. The germline V gene encodes CDR1 SGHDT and CDR2 YYEEEE.

J is TRBJ2-5 and V is TRBV5-1; 13 bases align to TRBD2. The V gene's germline CDR1 is SGHRS and CDR2 YFSETQ. Trimming cost V 4 bases and J 3 bases; bases outside gene matches: 6. The CDR3 contains 16 residues. CDR3: CASSKGTSGTEETQYF. CDR3 coding DNA: TGCGCCAGCAGCAAGGGGACTAGCGGGACCGAAGAGACCCAGTACTTC.

This chain uses TRBV6-4 with TRBJ1-2; the D is unclear. Germline CDR1 MRHNA, CDR2 SNTAGT. The CDR3 spans 13 residues. Trimming shortened V by 4 bases and J by 4 bases, and 10 bases separated the two germline ends. The CDR3 DNA is TGTGCCAGCAGTGCCCAGGAAGGCTATGGCTACACCTTC. It encodes CASSAQEGYGYTF.

The chain employs TRBV4-2 and TRBJ2-3; tentative D call: TRBD2 (5 bases). The CDR3 sequence is 17 residues long. Germline V gene sequence: CDR1 LGHNA, CDR2 YNFKEQ. The V end was cut by 1 base, the J end by 0 bases, with 14 bases between. The CDR3 DNA reads TGTGCCAGCAGCCAAGTAAGCGGAGGAGCGAGCACAGATACGCAGTATTTT. This codes for CASSQVSGGASTDTQYF.

This clone was observed once. The CDR3 DNA sequence: TGTGCCAGCAGTCCCTACTACGGGACTAGCGGGACCCCCCCCACCGGGGAGCTGTTTTTT. Translation: CASSPYYGTSGTPPTGELFF. The chain joins TRBV27 to TRBJ2-2; TRBD2 matches 13 bases. The germline V gene has CDR1 MNHEY and CDR2 SMNVEV (reference sequence). CDR3 length: 20 amino acids. J gave up 4 bases and V 5 bases, and 16 bases lay outside the gene matches.